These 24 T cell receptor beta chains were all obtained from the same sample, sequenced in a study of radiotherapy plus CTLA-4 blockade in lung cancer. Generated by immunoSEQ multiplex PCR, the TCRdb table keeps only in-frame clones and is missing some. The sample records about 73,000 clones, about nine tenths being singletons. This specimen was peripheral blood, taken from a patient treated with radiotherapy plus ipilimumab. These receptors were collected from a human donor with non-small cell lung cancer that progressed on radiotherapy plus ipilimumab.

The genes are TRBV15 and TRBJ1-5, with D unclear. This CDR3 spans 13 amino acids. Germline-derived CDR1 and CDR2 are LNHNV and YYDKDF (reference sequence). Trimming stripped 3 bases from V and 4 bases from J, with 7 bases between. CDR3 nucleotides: TGTGCCACCAGCAGGGAGGGTAATCAGCCCCAGCATTTT. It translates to CATSREGNQPQHF.

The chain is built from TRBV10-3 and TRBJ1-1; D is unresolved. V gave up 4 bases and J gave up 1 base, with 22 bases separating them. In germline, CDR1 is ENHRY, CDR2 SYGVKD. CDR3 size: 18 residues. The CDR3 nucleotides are TGTGCCATCAGTGCCCCACGTCGGGGTGGACCCGGGAACACTGAAGCTTTCTTT. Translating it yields CAISAPRRGGPGNTEAFF.

The CDR3 region has the DNA TGCGCCAGCAGCCACCCCGACAGGGAGGGCACCGGGGAGCTGTTTTTT. It yields the protein CASSHPDREGTGELFF. The V gene is TRBV4-1, the J gene TRBJ2-2; D tentatively fits TRBD1 or TRBD2 (7 bases each). Per the germline V gene, CDR1 is MGHRA and CDR2 is YSYEKL. The CDR3 spans 16 residues. The V gene lost 3 bases and the J gene lost 4 bases, with 15 bases spanning the gap.

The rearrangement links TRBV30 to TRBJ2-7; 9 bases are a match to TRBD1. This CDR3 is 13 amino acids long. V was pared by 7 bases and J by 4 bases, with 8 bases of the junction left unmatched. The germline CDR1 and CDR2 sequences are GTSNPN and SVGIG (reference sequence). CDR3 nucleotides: TGTGCCTTCGAGCGGACAGGGGTTTACGAGCAGTACTTC. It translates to CAFERTGVYEQYF.

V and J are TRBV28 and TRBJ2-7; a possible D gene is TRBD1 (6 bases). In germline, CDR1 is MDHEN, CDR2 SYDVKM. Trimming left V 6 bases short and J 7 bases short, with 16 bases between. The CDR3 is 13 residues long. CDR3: CASRVSGAWEQYF. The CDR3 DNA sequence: TGTGCCAGCAGAGTATCAGGGGCGTGGGAGCAGTACTTC.

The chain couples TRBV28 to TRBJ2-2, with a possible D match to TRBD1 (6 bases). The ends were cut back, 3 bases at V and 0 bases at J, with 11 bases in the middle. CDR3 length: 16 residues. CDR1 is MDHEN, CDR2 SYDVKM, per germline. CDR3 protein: CASSFVRGANTGELFF. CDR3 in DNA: TGTGCCAGCAGTTTTGTCAGGGGCGCGAACACCGGGGAGCTGTTTTTT.

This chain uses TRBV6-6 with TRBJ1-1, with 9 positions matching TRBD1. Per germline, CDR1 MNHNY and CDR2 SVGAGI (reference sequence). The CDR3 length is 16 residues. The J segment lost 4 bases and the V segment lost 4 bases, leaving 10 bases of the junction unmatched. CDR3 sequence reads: CASSSRTGVSVTEAFF. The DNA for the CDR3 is TGTGCCAGCAGTTCCCGGACAGGGGTATCGGTCACTGAAGCTTTCTTT.

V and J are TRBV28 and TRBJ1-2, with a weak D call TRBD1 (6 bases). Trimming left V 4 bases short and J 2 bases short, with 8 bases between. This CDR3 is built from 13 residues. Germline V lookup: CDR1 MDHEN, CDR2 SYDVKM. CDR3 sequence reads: CASSSGQNYGYTF. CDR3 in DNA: TGTGCCAGCAGTTCTGGACAGAACTATGGCTACACCTTC.

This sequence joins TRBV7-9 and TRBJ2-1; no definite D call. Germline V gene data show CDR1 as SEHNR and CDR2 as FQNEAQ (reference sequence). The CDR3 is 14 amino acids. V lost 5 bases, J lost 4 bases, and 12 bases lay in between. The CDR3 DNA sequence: TGTGCCAGCAGCCCCCGCGGCCATTACAATGAGCAGTTCTTC. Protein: CASSPRGHYNEQFF.

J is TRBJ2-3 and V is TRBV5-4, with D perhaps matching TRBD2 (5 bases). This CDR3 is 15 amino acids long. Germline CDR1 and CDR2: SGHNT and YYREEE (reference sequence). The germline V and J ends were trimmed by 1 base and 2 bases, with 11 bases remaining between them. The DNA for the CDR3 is TGTGCCAGCAGCTTGTCCGGGAAGCCCACAGATACGCAGTATTTT. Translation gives CASSLSGKPTDTQYF.

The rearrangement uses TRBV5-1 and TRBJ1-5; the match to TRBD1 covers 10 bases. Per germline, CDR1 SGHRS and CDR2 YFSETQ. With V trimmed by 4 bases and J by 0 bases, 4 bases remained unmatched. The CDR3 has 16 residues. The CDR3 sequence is CASSPGTGVSNQPQHF. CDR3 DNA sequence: TGCGCCAGCAGCCCCGGGACAGGGGTTAGCAATCAGCCCCAGCATTTT.

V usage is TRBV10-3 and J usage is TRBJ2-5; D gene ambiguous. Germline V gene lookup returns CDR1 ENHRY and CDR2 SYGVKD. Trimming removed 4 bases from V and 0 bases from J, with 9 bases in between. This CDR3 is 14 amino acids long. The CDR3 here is CAISGFRDQETQYF. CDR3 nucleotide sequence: TGTGCCATCAGTGGGTTCCGAGACCAAGAGACCCAGTACTTC.

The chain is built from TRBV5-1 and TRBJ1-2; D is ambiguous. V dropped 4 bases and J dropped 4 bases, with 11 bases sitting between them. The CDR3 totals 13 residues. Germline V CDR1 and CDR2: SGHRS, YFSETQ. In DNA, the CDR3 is TGCGCCAGCAGCCCCTTTCTAGGCTATGGCTACACCTTC. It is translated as CASSPFLGYGYTF.

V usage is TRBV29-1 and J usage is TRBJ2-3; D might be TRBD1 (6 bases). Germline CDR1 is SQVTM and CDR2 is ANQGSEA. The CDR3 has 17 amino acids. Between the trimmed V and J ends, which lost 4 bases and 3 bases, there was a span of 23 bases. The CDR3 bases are TGCAGCGTTGGCCTAGGACAGCGCACAATAAGAACAGATACGCAGTATTTT. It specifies CSVGLGQRTIRTDTQYF.

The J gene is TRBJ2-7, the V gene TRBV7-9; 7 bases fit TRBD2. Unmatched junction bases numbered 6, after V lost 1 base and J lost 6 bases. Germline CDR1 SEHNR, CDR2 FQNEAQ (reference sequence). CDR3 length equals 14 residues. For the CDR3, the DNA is TGTGCCAGCAGCTTAGTTCTAGCGGCGTCCGAGCAGTACTTC. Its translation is CASSLVLAASEQYF.

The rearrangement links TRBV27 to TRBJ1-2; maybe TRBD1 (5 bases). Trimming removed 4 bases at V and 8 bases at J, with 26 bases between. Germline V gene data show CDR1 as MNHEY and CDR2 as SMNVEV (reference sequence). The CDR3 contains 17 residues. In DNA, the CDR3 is TGTGCCAGCAGTTCCTACAACTCAGGGCTTGGAAGGGGAGGCTACACCTTC. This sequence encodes CASSSYNSGLGRGGYTF.

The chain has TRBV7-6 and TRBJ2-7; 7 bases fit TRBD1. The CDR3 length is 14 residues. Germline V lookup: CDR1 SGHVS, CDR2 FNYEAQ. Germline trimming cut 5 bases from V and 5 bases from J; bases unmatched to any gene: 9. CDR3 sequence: CASSATGSGHEQYF. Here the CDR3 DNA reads TGTGCCAGCAGCGCGACAGGGTCCGGACACGAGCAGTACTTC.

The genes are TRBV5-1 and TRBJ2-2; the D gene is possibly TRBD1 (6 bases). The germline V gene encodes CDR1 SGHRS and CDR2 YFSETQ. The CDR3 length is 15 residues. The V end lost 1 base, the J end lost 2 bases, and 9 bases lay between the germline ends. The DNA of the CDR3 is TGCGCCAGCAGCTTGATGGGACAAAACACCGGGGAGCTGTTTTTT. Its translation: CASSLMGQNTGELFF.

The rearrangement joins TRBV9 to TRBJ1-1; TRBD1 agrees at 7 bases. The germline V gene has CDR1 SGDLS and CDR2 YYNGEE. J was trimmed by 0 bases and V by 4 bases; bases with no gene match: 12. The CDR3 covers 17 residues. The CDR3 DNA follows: TGTGCCAGCAGCCCGAGTATTGGGACAGCCATGAACACTGAAGCTTTCTTT. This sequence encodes CASSPSIGTAMNTEAFF.

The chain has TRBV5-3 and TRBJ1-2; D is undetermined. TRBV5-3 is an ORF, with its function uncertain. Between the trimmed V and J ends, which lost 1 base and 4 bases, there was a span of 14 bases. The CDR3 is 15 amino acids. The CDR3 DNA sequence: TGTGCCAGAAGCTTGTGTTATCGGGGAATCTATGGCTACACCTTC. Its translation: CARSLCYRGIYGYTF.

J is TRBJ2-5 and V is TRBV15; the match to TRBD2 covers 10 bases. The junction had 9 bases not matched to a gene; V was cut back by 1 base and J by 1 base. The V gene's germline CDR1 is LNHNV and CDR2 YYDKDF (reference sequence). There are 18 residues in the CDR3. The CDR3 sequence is CATSRGAGGQIFQETQYF. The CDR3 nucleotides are TGTGCCACCAGCAGAGGAGCGGGAGGGCAAATTTTCCAAGAGACCCAGTACTTC.

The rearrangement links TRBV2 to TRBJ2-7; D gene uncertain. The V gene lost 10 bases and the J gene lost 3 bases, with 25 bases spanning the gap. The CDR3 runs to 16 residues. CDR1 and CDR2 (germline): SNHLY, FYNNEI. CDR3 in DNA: TGTGCCATTATGGATAGGGTGAGAATGGGTAGCTACGAGCAGTACTTC. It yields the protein CAIMDRVRMGSYEQYF.

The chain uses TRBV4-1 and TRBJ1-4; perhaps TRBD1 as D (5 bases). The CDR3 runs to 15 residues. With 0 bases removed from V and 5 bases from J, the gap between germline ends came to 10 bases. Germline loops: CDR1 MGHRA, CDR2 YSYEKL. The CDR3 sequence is CASSQETARNEKLFF. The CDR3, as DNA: TGCGCCAGCAGCCAAGAGACAGCTAGGAATGAAAAACTGTTTTTT.

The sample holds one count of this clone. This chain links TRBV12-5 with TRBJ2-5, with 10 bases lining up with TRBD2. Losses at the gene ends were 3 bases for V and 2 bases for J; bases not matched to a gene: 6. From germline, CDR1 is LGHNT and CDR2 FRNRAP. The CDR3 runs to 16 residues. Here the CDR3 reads CASGFYTSGTQETQYF. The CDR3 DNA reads TGTGCTAGTGGTTTTTATACTAGCGGGACACAAGAGACCCAGTACTTC.